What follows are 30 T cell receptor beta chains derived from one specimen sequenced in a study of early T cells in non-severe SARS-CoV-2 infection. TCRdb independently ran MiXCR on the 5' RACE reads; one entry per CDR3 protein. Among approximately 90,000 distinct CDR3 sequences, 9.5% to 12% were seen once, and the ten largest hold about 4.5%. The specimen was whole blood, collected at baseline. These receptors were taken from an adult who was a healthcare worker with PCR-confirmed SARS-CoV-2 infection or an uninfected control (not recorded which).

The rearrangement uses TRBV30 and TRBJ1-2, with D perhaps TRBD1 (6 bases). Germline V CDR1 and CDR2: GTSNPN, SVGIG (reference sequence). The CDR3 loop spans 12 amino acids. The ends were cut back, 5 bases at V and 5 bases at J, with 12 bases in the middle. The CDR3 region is CAWVDSRYGYTF. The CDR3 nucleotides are TGTGCCTGGGTGGACAGTCGGTATGGCTACACCTTC.

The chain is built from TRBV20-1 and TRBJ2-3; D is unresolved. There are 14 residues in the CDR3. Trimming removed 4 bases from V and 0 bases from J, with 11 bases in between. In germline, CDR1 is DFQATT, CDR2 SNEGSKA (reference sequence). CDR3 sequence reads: CSAINVGSTDTQYF. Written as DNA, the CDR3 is TGCAGTGCTATAAACGTGGGGAGCACAGATACGCAGTATTTT.

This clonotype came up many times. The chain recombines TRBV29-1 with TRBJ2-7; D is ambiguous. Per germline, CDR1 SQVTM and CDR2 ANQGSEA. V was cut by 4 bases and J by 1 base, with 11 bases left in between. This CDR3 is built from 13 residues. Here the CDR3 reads CSVVSIGSYEQYF. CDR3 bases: TGCAGCGTTGTTTCCATTGGATCCTACGAGCAGTACTTC.

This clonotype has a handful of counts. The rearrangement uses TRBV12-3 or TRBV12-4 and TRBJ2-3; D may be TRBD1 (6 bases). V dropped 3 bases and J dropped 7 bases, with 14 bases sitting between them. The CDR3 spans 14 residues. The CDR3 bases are TGTGCCAGCAGTTTTGGGGGCGGCTCAAATACGCAGTATTTT. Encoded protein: CASSFGGGSNTQYF.

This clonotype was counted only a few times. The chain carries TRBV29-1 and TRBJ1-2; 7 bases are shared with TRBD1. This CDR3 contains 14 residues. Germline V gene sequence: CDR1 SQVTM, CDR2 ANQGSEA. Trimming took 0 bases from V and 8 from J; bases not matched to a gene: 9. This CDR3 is CSVEDPRQGRGYTF. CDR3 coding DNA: TGCAGCGTTGAAGATCCTCGACAGGGTCGAGGCTACACCTTC.

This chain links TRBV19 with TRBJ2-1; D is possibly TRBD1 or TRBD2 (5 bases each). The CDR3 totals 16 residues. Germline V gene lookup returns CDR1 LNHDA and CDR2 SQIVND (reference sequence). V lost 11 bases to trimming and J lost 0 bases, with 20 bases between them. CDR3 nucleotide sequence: TGTGCCTCTAGGGGTGGGCCGGGAAGCTCCTACAATGAGCAGTTCTTC. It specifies CASRGGPGSSYNEQFF.

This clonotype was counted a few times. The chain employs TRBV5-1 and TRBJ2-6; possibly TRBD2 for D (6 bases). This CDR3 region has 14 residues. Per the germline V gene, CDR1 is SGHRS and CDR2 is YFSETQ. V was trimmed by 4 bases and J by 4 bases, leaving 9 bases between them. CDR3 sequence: CASSRDFGANVLTF. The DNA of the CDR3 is TGCGCCAGCAGCCGGGACTTCGGGGCCAACGTCCTGACTTTC.

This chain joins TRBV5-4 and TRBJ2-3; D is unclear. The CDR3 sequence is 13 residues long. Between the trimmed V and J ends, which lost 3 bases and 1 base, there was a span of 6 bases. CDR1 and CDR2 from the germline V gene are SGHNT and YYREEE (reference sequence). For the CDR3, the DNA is TGTGCCAGCAGCTGGGCAGGCACAGATACGCAGTATTTT. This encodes CASSWAGTDTQYF. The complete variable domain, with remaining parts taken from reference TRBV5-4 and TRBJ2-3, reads ETGVTQSPTHLIKTRGQQVTLRCSSQSGHNTVSWYQQALGQGPQFIFQYYREEENGRGNFPPRFSGLQFPNYSSELNVNALELDDSALYLCASSWAGTDTQYFGPGTRLTVL.

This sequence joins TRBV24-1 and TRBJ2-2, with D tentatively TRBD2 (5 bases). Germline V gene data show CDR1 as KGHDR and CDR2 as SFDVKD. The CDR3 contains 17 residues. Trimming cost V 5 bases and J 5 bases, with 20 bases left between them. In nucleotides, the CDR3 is TGTGCCACCAGTGTCAATAGAGGGAGTATGGGGACCGGGGAGCTGTTTTTT. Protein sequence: CATSVNRGSMGTGELFF.

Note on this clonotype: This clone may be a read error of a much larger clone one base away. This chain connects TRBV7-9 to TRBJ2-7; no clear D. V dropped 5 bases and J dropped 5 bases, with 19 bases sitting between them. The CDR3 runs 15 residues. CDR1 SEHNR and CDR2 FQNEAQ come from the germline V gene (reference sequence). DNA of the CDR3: TGTGCCAGCAGCCCCCCCCTCCGGGTTCCGAACGAGCAGTACTTC. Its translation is CASSPPLRVPNEQYF.

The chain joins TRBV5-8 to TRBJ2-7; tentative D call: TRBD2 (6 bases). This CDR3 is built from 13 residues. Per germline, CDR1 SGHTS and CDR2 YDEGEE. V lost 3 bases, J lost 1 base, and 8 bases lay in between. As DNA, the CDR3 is TGTGCCAGCAGCTCTCTAGCGTCCTACGAGCAGTACTTC. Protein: CASSSLASYEQYF. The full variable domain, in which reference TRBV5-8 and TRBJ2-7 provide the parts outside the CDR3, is EAGVTQSPTHLIKTRGQQATLRCSPISGHTSVYWYQQALGLGLQFLLWYDEGEERNRGNFPPRFSGRQFPNYSSELNVNALELEDSALYLCASSSLASYEQYFGPGTRLTVT.

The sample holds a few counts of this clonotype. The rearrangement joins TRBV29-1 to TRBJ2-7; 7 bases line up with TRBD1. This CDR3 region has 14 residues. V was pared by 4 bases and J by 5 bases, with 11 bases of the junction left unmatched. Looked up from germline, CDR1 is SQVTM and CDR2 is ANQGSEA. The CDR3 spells CSVVARQGVNEQYF. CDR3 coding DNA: TGCAGCGTTGTAGCGAGACAGGGAGTAAACGAGCAGTACTTC.

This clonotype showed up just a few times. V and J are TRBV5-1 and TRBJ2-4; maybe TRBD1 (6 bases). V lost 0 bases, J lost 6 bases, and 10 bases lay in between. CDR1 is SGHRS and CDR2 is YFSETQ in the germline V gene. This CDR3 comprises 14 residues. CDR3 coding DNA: TGCGCCAGCAGCTTGGATGTAGGGGGAAACATTCAGTACTTC. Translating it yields CASSLDVGGNIQYF.

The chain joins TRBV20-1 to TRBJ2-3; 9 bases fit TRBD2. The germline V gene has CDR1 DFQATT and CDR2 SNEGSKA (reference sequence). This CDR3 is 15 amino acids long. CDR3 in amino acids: CSLLGGRVSTDTQYF. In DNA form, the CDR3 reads TGCAGCTTACTGGGCGGGAGGGTTAGCACAGATACGCAGTATTTT.

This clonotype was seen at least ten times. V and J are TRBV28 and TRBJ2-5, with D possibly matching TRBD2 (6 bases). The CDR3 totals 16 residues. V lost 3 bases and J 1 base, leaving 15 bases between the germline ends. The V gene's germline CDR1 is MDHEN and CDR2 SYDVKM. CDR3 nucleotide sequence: TGTGCCAGCAGTTTCTCGATAGGACTACTCCAAGAGACCCAGTACTTC. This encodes CASSFSIGLLQETQYF.

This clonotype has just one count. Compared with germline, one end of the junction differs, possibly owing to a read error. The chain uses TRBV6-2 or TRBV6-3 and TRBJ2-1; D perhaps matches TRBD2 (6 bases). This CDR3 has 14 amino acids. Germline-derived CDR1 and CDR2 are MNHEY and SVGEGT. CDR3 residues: CASSASGGDNERFF. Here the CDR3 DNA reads TGTGCCAGCAGTGCATCCGGGGGAGACAATGAGCGGTTCTTC.

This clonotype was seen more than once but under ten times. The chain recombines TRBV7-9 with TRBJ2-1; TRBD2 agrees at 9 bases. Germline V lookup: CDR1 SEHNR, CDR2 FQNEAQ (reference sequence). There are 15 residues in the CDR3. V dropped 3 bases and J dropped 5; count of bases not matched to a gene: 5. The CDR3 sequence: CASSFALAGNNEQFF. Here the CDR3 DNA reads TGTGCCAGCAGCTTTGCCCTAGCGGGGAACAATGAGCAGTTCTTC.

CDR3 DNA sequence: TGCGCCAGCAGCCACCTAGCAACAGGGGTTTACAATGAGCAGTTCTTC. This sequence encodes CASSHLATGVYNEQFF. V gene TRBV4-3 combines with J gene TRBJ2-1, with TRBD1 matching over 7 bases. The CDR3 has 16 residues. The V gene's germline CDR1 is LGHNA and CDR2 YSLEER. Trimming cost V 3 bases and J 4 bases; bases outside gene matches: 9.

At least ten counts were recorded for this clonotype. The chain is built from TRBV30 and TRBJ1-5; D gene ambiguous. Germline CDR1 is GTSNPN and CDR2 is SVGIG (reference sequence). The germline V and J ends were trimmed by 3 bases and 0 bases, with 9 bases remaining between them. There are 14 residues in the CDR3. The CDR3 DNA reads TGTGCCTGGAGGGGCTCATATAGCAATCAGCCCCAGCATTTT. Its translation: CAWRGSYSNQPQHF.

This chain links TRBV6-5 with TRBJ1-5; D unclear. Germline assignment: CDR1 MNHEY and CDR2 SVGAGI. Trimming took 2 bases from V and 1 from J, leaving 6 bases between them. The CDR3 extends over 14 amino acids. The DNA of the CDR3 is TGTGCCAGCAGTTACCAACGAAGCAATCAGCCCCAGCATTTT. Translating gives CASSYQRSNQPQHF.

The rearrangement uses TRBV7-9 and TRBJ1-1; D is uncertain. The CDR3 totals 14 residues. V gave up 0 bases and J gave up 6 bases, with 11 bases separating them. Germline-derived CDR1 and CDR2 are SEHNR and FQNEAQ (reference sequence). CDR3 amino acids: CASSLADRGPEAFF. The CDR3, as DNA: TGTGCCAGCAGCTTAGCGGACCGCGGCCCTGAAGCTTTCTTT.

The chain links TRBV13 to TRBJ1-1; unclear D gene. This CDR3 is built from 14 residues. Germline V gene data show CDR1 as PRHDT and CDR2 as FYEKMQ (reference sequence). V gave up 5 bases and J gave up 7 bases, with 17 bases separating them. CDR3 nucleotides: TGTGCCAGCAGCAACCCCCCAATTTTGGTTGAAGCTTTCTTT. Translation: CASSNPPILVEAFF.

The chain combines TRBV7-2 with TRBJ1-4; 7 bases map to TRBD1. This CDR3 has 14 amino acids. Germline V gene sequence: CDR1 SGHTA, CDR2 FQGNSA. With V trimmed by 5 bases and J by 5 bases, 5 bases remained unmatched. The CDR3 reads CASSVDRANEKLFF. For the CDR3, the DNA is TGTGCCAGCAGCGTCGACAGGGCGAATGAAAAACTGTTTTTT.

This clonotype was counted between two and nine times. The CDR3 here is CASTAPGLAEINEQFF. The DNA of the CDR3 is TGTGCCAGCACCGCCCCGGGACTAGCGGAAATAAATGAGCAGTTCTTC. The chain combines TRBV5-4 with TRBJ2-1; 11 bases are shared with TRBD2. The CDR3 loop spans 16 amino acids. Trimming removed 6 bases from V and 7 bases from J; junction bases left unmatched: 12. Germline lookup yields CDR1 SGHNT and CDR2 YYREEE (reference sequence).

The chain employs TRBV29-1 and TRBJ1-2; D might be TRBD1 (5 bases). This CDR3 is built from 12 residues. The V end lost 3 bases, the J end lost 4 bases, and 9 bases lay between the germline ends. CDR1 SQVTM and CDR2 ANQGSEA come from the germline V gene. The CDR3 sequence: CSVEAGPYGYTF. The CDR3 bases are TGCAGCGTTGAGGCAGGGCCCTATGGCTACACCTTC.

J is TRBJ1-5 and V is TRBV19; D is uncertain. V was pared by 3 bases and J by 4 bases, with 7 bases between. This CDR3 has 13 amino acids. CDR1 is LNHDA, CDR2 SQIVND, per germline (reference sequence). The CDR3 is CASSMERNQPQHF. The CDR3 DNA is TGTGCCAGTAGTATGGAGAGAAATCAGCCCCAGCATTTT.

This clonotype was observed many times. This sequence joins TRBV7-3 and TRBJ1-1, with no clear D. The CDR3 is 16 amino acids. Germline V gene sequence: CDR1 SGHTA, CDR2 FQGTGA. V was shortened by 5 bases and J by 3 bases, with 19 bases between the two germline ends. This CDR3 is CASSPLGRGRDTEAFF. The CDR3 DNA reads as TGTGCCAGCAGCCCCTTGGGCCGGGGAAGGGACACTGAAGCTTTCTTT.

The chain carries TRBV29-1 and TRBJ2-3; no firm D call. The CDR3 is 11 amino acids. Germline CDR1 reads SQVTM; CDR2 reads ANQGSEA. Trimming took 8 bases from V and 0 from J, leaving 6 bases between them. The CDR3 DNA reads TGCAGCCCCCGGAGCACAGATACGCAGTATTTT. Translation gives CSPRSTDTQYF.

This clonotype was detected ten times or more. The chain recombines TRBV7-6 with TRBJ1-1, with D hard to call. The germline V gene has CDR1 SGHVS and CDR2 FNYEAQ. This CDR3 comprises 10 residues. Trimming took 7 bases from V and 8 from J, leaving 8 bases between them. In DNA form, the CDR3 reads TGTGCCAGCAACCTAGGCGAAGCTTTCTTT. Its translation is CASNLGEAFF.

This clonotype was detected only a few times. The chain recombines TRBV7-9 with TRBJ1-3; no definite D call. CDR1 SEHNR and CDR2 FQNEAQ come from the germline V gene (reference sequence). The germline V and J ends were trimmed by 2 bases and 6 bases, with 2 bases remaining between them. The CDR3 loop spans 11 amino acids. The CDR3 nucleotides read TGTGCCAGCAGCTTATTAAACACCATATATTTT. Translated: CASSLLNTIYF.